The next 22 T cell receptor beta chains were all read from a single sample in a study of human T cells and chemical hapten exposure. TCRdb redid the calling of the RACE reads with MiXCR, one entry per CDR3 protein. Among over 65,000 distinct CDR3 sequences listed, approximately 12% were seen once. The time point denotes: patch test 1, 2 weeks after DPC sensitization. Stated treatment: therapeutic diphenylcyclopropenone sensitization with weekly scalp DPC. This material consisted of whole blood, taken in connection with sensitization to the hapten diphenylcyclopropenone (DPC). The source of these receptors is a woman in her forties or fifties with alopecia areata. Some clones in this sample may be carry-over from other donors' samples.

This clonotype came up many times. The chain has TRBV7-2 and TRBJ1-6, with no clear D. The germline CDR1 and CDR2 sequences are SGHTA and FQGNSA. Trimming took off 1 base at V and 3 bases at J, with 13 bases between the two ends. The CDR3 length is 17 residues. CDR3 amino acids: CASSLEYIQSYNSPLHF. The CDR3 DNA reads TGTGCCAGCAGCTTAGAATATATACAGAGCTATAATTCACCCCTCCACTTT.

The chain links TRBV6-5 to TRBJ1-1; D gene unclear. V lost 5 bases and J 4 bases, leaving 11 bases between the germline ends. The germline gives CDR1 MNHEY, CDR2 SVGAGI. The CDR3 runs to 13 residues. The CDR3 protein is CASSVPGSTEAFF. The CDR3 DNA reads TGTGCCAGCAGTGTTCCGGGCTCCACTGAAGCTTTCTTT.

The chain combines TRBV11-2 with TRBJ1-2, with D maybe TRBD1 (6 bases). The CDR3 extends over 14 amino acids. V lost 4 bases and J lost 6, with 15 bases in between. The V gene's germline CDR1 is SGHAT and CDR2 FQNNGV. The CDR3 here is CASSSLRGVDGYTF. The CDR3 DNA is TGTGCCAGCAGCTCCCTAAGGGGGGTTGATGGCTACACCTTC.

This clonotype was detected ten times or more. The V gene is TRBV14, the J gene TRBJ2-1; TRBD2 agrees at 10 bases. CDR3 size: 18 residues. Germline CDR1 is SGHDN and CDR2 is FVKESK. J was trimmed by 7 bases and V by 4 bases; bases with no gene match: 16. This chain's CDR3 is CASSPHHLAGGSRNEQFF. The CDR3 DNA is TGTGCCAGCAGCCCACACCATTTAGCGGGAGGTTCTAGGAATGAGCAGTTCTTC.

This clonotype occurred many times. The rearrangement joins TRBV6-2 or TRBV6-3 to TRBJ1-1, with D perhaps matching TRBD1 (6 bases). This CDR3 region has 15 residues. The V end was cut by 4 bases, the J end by 0 bases, with 12 bases between. Germline V CDR1 and CDR2: MNHEY, SVGEGT. The DNA of the CDR3 is TGTGCCAGCAGTTCCCAGGGGCAGATGAACACTGAAGCTTTCTTT. Translating gives CASSSQGQMNTEAFF.

This clonotype was picked up many times. The V call is TRBV7-8, the J call TRBJ1-4; TRBD1 matches 9 bases. Unmatched junction bases numbered 11, after V lost 4 bases and J lost 8 bases. CDR1 and CDR2 (germline): SGHVS, FQNEAQ. This CDR3 is 16 amino acids long. This CDR3 is CASSYTNRGRSEKLFF. The CDR3 DNA follows: TGTGCCAGCAGCTATACTAACAGGGGGCGCTCGGAAAAACTGTTTTTT. The full variable domain, with the rest looked up from reference TRBV7-8 and TRBJ1-4, is GAGVSQSPRYKVAKRGQDVALRCDPISGHVSLFWYQQALGQGPEFLTYFQNEAQLDKSGLPSDRFFAERPEGSVSTLKIQRTQQEDSAVYLCASSYTNRGRSEKLFFGSGTQLSVL.

This chain uses TRBV5-4 with TRBJ1-4; 10 bases line up with TRBD1. The germline gives CDR1 SGHNT, CDR2 YYREEE (reference sequence). After removal of 0 bases from V and 9 bases from J, the junction contained 11 bases not matched to a gene. This CDR3 has 17 residues. The CDR3 bases are TGTGCCAGCAGCTTGGGGGACAGGGGTAGCGGCGCTCAAAAACTGTTTTTT. Translated, it gives CASSLGDRGSGAQKLFF.

The rearrangement links TRBV5-1 to TRBJ2-3, with unresolved D. This CDR3 region has 13 residues. CDR1 and CDR2 (germline): SGHRS, YFSETQ. V dropped 5 bases and J dropped 3 bases, with 10 bases sitting between them. In DNA, the CDR3 is TGCGCCAGCAGTCCTACCGAGACAGATACGCAGTATTTT. Encoded protein: CASSPTETDTQYF.

This clonotype was seen a handful of times. This sequence joins TRBV3-1 and TRBJ2-2, with 10 bases fitting TRBD1. Germline CDR1 LGHDT, CDR2 YNNKEL (reference sequence). V lost 4 bases and J lost 2; bases outside the gene matches: 4. The CDR3 totals 16 residues. The CDR3 spells CASSPGTGENTGELFF. For the CDR3, the DNA is TGTGCCAGCAGCCCCGGGACAGGGGAAAACACCGGGGAGCTGTTTTTT. Drawing the rest from reference TRBV3-1 and TRBJ2-2, the complete variable domain is DTAVSQTPKYLVTQMGNDKSIKCEQNLGHDTMYWYKQDSKKFLKIMFSYNNKELIINETVPNRFSPKSPDKAHLNLHINSLELGDSAVYFCASSPGTGENTGELFFGEGSRLTVL.

The chain links TRBV12-3 or TRBV12-4 to TRBJ1-1, with D tentatively TRBD1 (5 bases). The CDR3 is 14 amino acids. The V end was cut by 6 bases, the J end by 2 bases, with 13 bases between. CDR3 protein: CASRKGEYNTEAFF. CDR3 nucleotide sequence: TGTGCCAGCAGGAAAGGGGAGTACAACACTGAAGCTTTCTTT.

There are a few counts of this clonotype. The chain is built from TRBV23-1 and TRBJ1-6; maybe TRBD1 (5 bases). TRBV23-1 is designated an ORF whose function remains uncertain. This CDR3 spans 15 amino acids. V was cut by 4 bases and J by 3 bases, with 10 bases left in between. The DNA of the CDR3 is TGCGCCAGCAGTCGAAGACAGCTCTATAATTCACCCCTCCACTTT. Translated: CASSRRQLYNSPLHF.

This clonotype came up a few times. This chain links TRBV30 with TRBJ2-3; D could derive from TRBD1 or TRBD2 (5 bases each). V was shortened by 3 bases and J by 8 bases, with 9 bases between the two germline ends. The length of the CDR3 is 11 residues. Per the germline V gene, CDR1 is GTSNPN and CDR2 is SVGIG (reference sequence). The CDR3 nucleotides read TGTGCCTGGAGCGCCGGGACTACGCAGTATTTT. Its translation is CAWSAGTTQYF.

In its sample, this clonotype was seen many times. The V gene is TRBV7-3, the J gene TRBJ2-6; the D gene is possibly TRBD1 (5 bases). CDR1 and CDR2 (germline): SGHTA, FQGTGA. V lost 5 bases, J lost 2 bases, and 16 bases lay in between. The CDR3 consists of 17 residues. The CDR3 DNA sequence: TGTGCCAGCAGCCTGGCATGGGGCGCGACTGGGGCCAACGTCCTGACTTTC. Translating it yields CASSLAWGATGANVLTF.

This rearrangement joins TRBV27 to TRBJ1-6; D gene ambiguous. The CDR3 length is 16 residues. V lost 0 bases to trimming and J lost 14 bases, with 20 bases between them. The germline gives CDR1 MNHEY, CDR2 SMNVEV (reference sequence). CDR3 sequence: CASSLSRAGRFMALHF. CDR3 DNA: TGTGCCAGCAGTTTATCGAGGGCAGGACGGTTTATGGCCCTCCACTTT.

The chain links TRBV20-1 to TRBJ2-7; 7 nucleotides match TRBD1. The ends lost 3 bases at V and 0 bases at J; junction bases unmatched: 8. Germline V CDR1 and CDR2: DFQATT, SNEGSKA (reference sequence). This CDR3 contains 15 residues. CDR3 loop: CSASQNRGSSYEQYF. The CDR3 DNA reads as TGCAGTGCTAGCCAAAACAGGGGTAGCTCCTACGAGCAGTACTTC.

This clonotype was found a few times. The chain combines TRBV28 with TRBJ2-3; 8 bases are shared with TRBD2. Germline V lookup: CDR1 MDHEN, CDR2 SYDVKM. V was pared by 3 bases and J by 1 base, with 9 bases of the junction left unmatched. The CDR3 is made up of 17 amino acids. CDR3 bases: TGTGCCAGCAGTTTGCCGGGGTTGACTAGCGGCACAGATACGCAGTATTTT. Encoded protein: CASSLPGLTSGTDTQYF.

Ten or more counts support this clonotype. This chain uses TRBV3-1 with TRBJ2-5; D not certain. The CDR3 sequence is 12 residues long. CDR1 and CDR2 (germline): LGHDT, YNNKEL (reference sequence). Trimming stripped 2 bases from V and 7 bases from J, with 8 bases between. CDR3 sequence (DNA): TGTGCCAGCAGCCAAAGAGATGGGACCCAGTACTTC. The encoded protein is CASSQRDGTQYF.

This rearrangement joins TRBV5-1 to TRBJ1-6; TRBD1 agrees at 9 bases. Looked up from germline, CDR1 is SGHRS and CDR2 is YFSETQ. This CDR3 spans 15 amino acids. With 5 bases clipped from V and 9 bases from J, the junction kept 9 bases outside the gene matches. The DNA of the CDR3 is TGCGCCAGCAGTCTTGAGGGACAGGGACGTTCACCCCTCCACTTT. It is translated as CASSLEGQGRSPLHF.

This clonotype occurred a few times. This chain connects TRBV7-2 to TRBJ2-7, with TRBD1 identical over 9 bases. The CDR3 length is 13 residues. The germline V gene encodes CDR1 SGHTA and CDR2 FQGNSA. V trimming: 5 bases; J trimming: 5 bases; junction bases outside the gene matches: 4. CDR3 sequence: CASSKRDRDEQYF. The CDR3 nucleotides read TGTGCCAGCAGCAAACGGGACAGGGACGAGCAGTACTTC.

For the CDR3, the DNA is TGTGCCAGCAGTCGGAGACAGGGGGCGACAGATACGCAGTATTTT. The encoded protein is CASSRRQGATDTQYF. The chain carries TRBV12-3 or TRBV12-4 and TRBJ2-3; TRBD1 matches at 10 bases. With 5 bases clipped from V and 3 bases from J, the junction kept 5 bases outside the gene matches. This CDR3 has 15 amino acids.

This clonotype was detected only a few times. The chain carries TRBV13 and TRBJ2-7; D call uncertain. Germline V gene sequence: CDR1 PRHDT, CDR2 FYEKMQ (reference sequence). CDR3 length: 14 residues. Trimming stripped 1 base from V and 7 bases from J, with 14 bases between. Written as DNA, the CDR3 is TGTGCCAGCAGCTTAGCCGTTCTCAACGGTGAGCAGTACTTC. Its protein product is CASSLAVLNGEQYF.

This clonotype was found many times. The J gene is TRBJ1-1, the V gene TRBV28; 7 bases match TRBD1. CDR3 length equals 13 residues. In germline, CDR1 is MDHEN, CDR2 SYDVKM. Trimming took 5 bases from V and 3 from J; bases not matched to a gene: 3. CDR3 sequence: CASSIQGDTEAFF. In DNA form, the CDR3 reads TGTGCCAGCAGTATTCAGGGGGACACTGAAGCTTTCTTT.